The clone carrying this TCR beta chain appeared many times. Pregnancy or lactation, uncontrolled infections and other autoimmune diseases were grounds for excluding patients. Clinicians made diagnoses from clinical symptoms, serum thyroxine, TRAb, thyroid ultrasound and orbital computed tomography. This sample is drawn from a study of Graves' ophthalmopathy and Graves' hyperthyroidism. TCR beta CDR3 amplification used RNA transcripts. RT-PCR in the first round used HTBI primers; a second-round multiplex PCR followed. TCRdb fed the multiplex PCR reads into MiXCR, producing one record per CDR3 protein. This sample yields over a million distinct CDR3 sequences, of which about two fifths are seen a single time; around 10% belongs to the top ten. Germline V gene lookup returns CDR1 LGHNA and CDR2 YSLEER. V was shortened by 1 base and J by 5 bases, with 14 bases between the two germline ends. This CDR3 has 15 amino acids.

The specimen was peripheral blood or thyroid tissue (not recorded which). V and J are TRBV4-3 and TRBJ1-1, with D perhaps matching TRBD1 (5 bases). The TCR originated in an adult man with Graves' hyperthyroidism. In DNA, the CDR3 is TGCGCCAGCAGCCAAGTGCGTCAGGGTAGGACTGAAGCTTTCTTT. As protein: CASSQVRQGRTEAFF.